This passage covers 13 T cell receptor beta chains from one sample sequenced in a study of OX40 agonist ivuxolimab in advanced cancers. Sequencing was performed with immunoSEQ multiplex PCR; in TCRdb, only in-frame clones are kept and a portion is missing. The top ten hold around 20% of the sample, which has fewer than 40,000 clones, about 90% seen once. The sequencing used CD4+ or CD8+ T cells sorted from blood, collected in a trial of the OX40 agonist ivuxolimab. Receptors were obtained from an adult with an advanced solid tumor such as melanoma, head and neck, liver or kidney cancer.

The V call is TRBV2, the J call TRBJ2-1; D may be TRBD2 (5 bases). V lost 8 bases, J lost 1 base, and 12 bases lay in between. Germline V gene lookup returns CDR1 SNHLY and CDR2 FYNNEI. The CDR3 consists of 14 residues. The CDR3 region is CASGERGSYNEQFF. The CDR3 DNA follows: TGTGCCAGCGGGGAGAGAGGATCCTACAATGAGCAGTTCTTC.

The rearrangement uses TRBV5-4 and TRBJ2-7; D is perhaps TRBD1 (6 bases). Germline CDR1 reads SGHNT; CDR2 reads YYREEE (reference sequence). The CDR3 consists of 14 residues. V lost 3 bases to trimming and J lost 3 bases, with 13 bases between them. The CDR3 region is CASSSPGQSYEQYF. CDR3 DNA sequence: TGTGCCAGCAGCTCTCCGGGACAAAGCTACGAGCAGTACTTC. Complete variable domain (other parts from reference TRBV5-4 and TRBJ2-7): ETGVTQSPTHLIKTRGQQVTLRCSSQSGHNTVSWYQQALGQGPQFIFQYYREEENGRGNFPPRFSGLQFPNYSSELNVNALELDDSALYLCASSSPGQSYEQYFGPGTRLTVT.

V gene TRBV6-5 combines with J gene TRBJ2-1; TRBD2 matches 11 bases. Germline lookup yields CDR1 MNHEY and CDR2 SVGAGI. The CDR3 extends over 13 amino acids. V dropped 6 bases and J dropped 9; count of bases not matched to a gene: 4. The DNA for the CDR3 is TGTGCCAGCAGAACTAGCGGGGGTAGTGAGCAGTTCTTC. Protein sequence: CASRTSGGSEQFF.

This rearrangement joins TRBV10-1 to TRBJ1-2, with D unclear. The CDR3 extends over 11 amino acids. Per the germline V gene, CDR1 is WNHNN and CDR2 is SYGVQD (reference sequence). The V end lost 3 bases, the J end lost 5 bases, and 4 bases lay between the germline ends. CDR3 amino acids: CASSDEYGYTF. CDR3 sequence (DNA): TGCGCCAGCAGTGATGAGTATGGCTACACCTTC.

The rearrangement joins TRBV7-9 to TRBJ2-1; 9 bases are shared with TRBD2. The germline V gene has CDR1 SEHNR and CDR2 FQNEAQ (reference sequence). Trimming removed 2 bases from V and 10 bases from J; junction bases left unmatched: 15. This CDR3 is built from 17 residues. The CDR3 region is CASSLTPAGGLNVEQFF. CDR3 in DNA: TGTGCCAGCAGCTTAACTCCAGCGGGGGGCCTTAATGTGGAGCAGTTCTTC.

The genes are TRBV5-1 and TRBJ2-3; no clear D gene. Germline CDR1 and CDR2: SGHRS and YFSETQ. This CDR3 has 15 amino acids. The ends were cut back, 5 bases at V and 4 bases at J, with 17 bases in the middle. The CDR3 loop is CASRTESVVSDTQYF. DNA of the CDR3: TGCGCCAGCAGAACCGAATCGGTCGTCTCAGATACGCAGTATTTT. Filled out from reference TRBV5-1 and TRBJ2-3, the complete variable domain reads KAGVTQTPRYLIKTRGQQVTLSCSPISGHRSVSWYQQTPGQGLQFLFEYFSETQRNKGNFPGRFSGRQFSNSRSEMNVSTLELGDSALYLCASRTESVVSDTQYFGPGTRLTVL.

V usage is TRBV11-2 and J usage is TRBJ2-7; D gene unclear. The CDR3 totals 12 residues. The germline V gene encodes CDR1 SGHAT and CDR2 FQNNGV. Trimming took off 4 bases at V and 6 bases at J, with 10 bases between the two ends. CDR3 DNA sequence: TGTGCCAGCAGCTGGGGATGGGGCGAGCAGTACTTC. Protein sequence: CASSWGWGEQYF.

The rearrangement joins TRBV30 to TRBJ2-7; possible D gene TRBD2, 6 bases. Germline CDR1 GTSNPN, CDR2 SVGIG (reference sequence). The V gene lost 5 bases and the J gene lost 4 bases, with 15 bases spanning the gap. This CDR3 region has 13 residues. CDR3: CAWSGGFEYEQYF. For the CDR3, the DNA is TGTGCCTGGTCCGGGGGTTTCGAATACGAGCAGTACTTC.

This clone occurred a few times. This chain links TRBV19 with TRBJ2-1; D is unresolved. Looked up from germline, CDR1 is LNHDA and CDR2 is SQIVND (reference sequence). CDR3 length: 14 amino acids. V was cut by 3 bases and J by 0 bases, with 6 bases left in between. Here the CDR3 reads CASSIASSYNEQFF. As DNA, the CDR3 is TGTGCCAGTAGTATCGCTAGCTCCTACAATGAGCAGTTCTTC.

The gene calls are TRBV16 and TRBJ1-1; D is unresolved. The V end lost 0 bases, the J end lost 5 bases, and 13 bases lay between the germline ends. Germline V gene sequence: CDR1 KGHSY, CDR2 FQNENV. CDR3 size: 15 residues. The CDR3 region has the DNA TGTGCCAGCAGCCAATCCGGAGCCCTAGCAACTGAAGCTTTCTTT. As protein: CASSQSGALATEAFF.

This chain uses TRBV11-1 with TRBJ2-1; D remains unclear. The CDR3 totals 15 residues. V dropped 0 bases and J dropped 1 base, with 7 bases sitting between them. The V gene's germline CDR1 is SGHAT and CDR2 FQDESV (reference sequence). The CDR3: CASSLAGFSYNEQFF. The CDR3 bases are TGTGCCAGCAGCTTAGCAGGGTTTTCCTACAATGAGCAGTTCTTC.

The rearrangement links TRBV27 to TRBJ1-5, with unresolved D. The CDR3 extends over 15 amino acids. V gave up 0 bases and J gave up 4 bases, with 10 bases separating them. Germline-derived CDR1 and CDR2 are MNHEY and SMNVEV (reference sequence). CDR3 coding DNA: TGTGCCAGCAGTTTATCGATCGCAGGTAATCAGCCCCAGCATTTT. Residues: CASSLSIAGNQPQHF.

The genes are TRBV30 and TRBJ1-2; D is undetermined. The CDR3 consists of 12 residues. Trimming took 2 bases from V and 5 from J, leaving 9 bases between them. The V gene's germline CDR1 is GTSNPN and CDR2 SVGIG (reference sequence). CDR3 nucleotides: TGTGCCTGGAGTAGTAGGGCGTATGGCTACACCTTC. Its protein product is CAWSSRAYGYTF.